The next 28 T cell receptor beta chains were all read from a single sample in a study of identifying expanded T cells in peripheral blood. Measured with immunoSEQ multiplex PCR; TCRdb has only the in-frame clones, and not every one. The data hold about 80,000 clones, with 85% to 90% observed a single time. The sequencing sample was made of blood. These receptors were taken from a person between 18 and 75 years old in good health.

The chain has TRBV27 and TRBJ2-1; 9 bases are a match to TRBD1. Trimming removed 4 bases from V and 8 bases from J; junction bases left unmatched: 12. CDR1 is MNHEY and CDR2 is SMNVEV in the germline V gene (reference sequence). The CDR3 sequence is 16 residues long. CDR3 protein: CASSYTGTGNWDEQFF. DNA for the CDR3: TGTGCCAGCAGTTATACCGGGACAGGGAATTGGGATGAGCAGTTCTTC.

The chain couples TRBV7-6 to TRBJ2-3, with TRBD2 matching 13 bases. V was pared by 5 bases and J by 4 bases, with 3 bases of the junction left unmatched. CDR1 is SGHVS, CDR2 FNYEAQ, per germline. The CDR3 contains 15 residues. The CDR3 DNA reads as TGTGCCAGCAGCCAACTAGCGGGAGGGCCAGATACGCAGTATTTT. Translation gives CASSQLAGGPDTQYF.

The sample holds one count of this clone. The CDR3, as DNA: TGTGCCAGCAGCTTTCCCCCAGACAGGGCTTGCTATGGCTACACCTTC. Translated, it gives CASSFPPDRACYGYTF. V usage is TRBV6-8 and J usage is TRBJ1-2; TRBD1 agrees at 7 bases. Germline trimming cut 6 bases from V and 4 bases from J; bases unmatched to any gene: 14. The CDR3 extends over 16 amino acids. Germline V gene lookup returns CDR1 MNHGY and CDR2 SAAAGT.

The CDR3 DNA follows: TGTGCCAGCAGCACCCGGACAGCTAACACCGGGGAGCTGTTTTTT. It translates to CASSTRTANTGELFF. The V gene is TRBV5-6, the J gene TRBJ2-2; possible D gene TRBD1, 6 bases. Germline V gene data show CDR1 as SGHDT and CDR2 as YYEEEE. V lost 4 bases, J lost 2 bases, and 12 bases lay in between. The CDR3 spans 15 residues.

The chain links TRBV4-1 to TRBJ1-2; D gene unclear. V gave up 4 bases and J gave up 4 bases, with 7 bases separating them. The CDR3 is 12 residues long. Germline loops: CDR1 MGHRA, CDR2 YSYEKL. CDR3: CASSPGPYGYTF. CDR3 nucleotide sequence: TGCGCCAGCAGCCCCGGGCCCTATGGCTACACCTTC.

V is TRBV7-3 and J is TRBJ2-6; D is unresolved. Trimming shortened V by 3 bases and J by 2 bases, and 5 bases separated the two germline ends. The germline V gene has CDR1 SGHTA and CDR2 FQGTGA. The length of the CDR3 is 14 residues. The CDR3 DNA is TGTGCCAGCAGCTTGGGAACTGGGGCCAACGTCCTGACTTTC. This gives the protein CASSLGTGANVLTF.

This chain links TRBV13 with TRBJ1-4; D call uncertain. Germline CDR1 is PRHDT and CDR2 is FYEKMQ (reference sequence). The V end was cut by 0 bases, the J end by 3 bases, with 11 bases between. The CDR3 is 16 amino acids. The CDR3, as DNA: TGTGCCAGCAGCTTAGGCGGTCAAGTCTCTAATGAAAAACTGTTTTTT. Residues: CASSLGGQVSNEKLFF.

The chain combines TRBV30 with TRBJ1-2, with D possibly TRBD1 on 6 matching bases. CDR3 length equals 13 residues. Per germline, CDR1 GTSNPN and CDR2 SVGIG (reference sequence). The V gene lost 2 bases and the J gene lost 3 bases, with 10 bases spanning the gap. CDR3 DNA sequence: TGTGCCTGGAGTTCAGGGGCCCACTATGGCTACACCTTC. It translates to CAWSSGAHYGYTF.

The rearrangement joins TRBV13 to TRBJ2-7; TRBD2 agrees at 8 bases. Germline assignment: CDR1 PRHDT and CDR2 FYEKMQ (reference sequence). V shed 3 bases and J 3 bases; nucleotides not matched to a gene: 7. The CDR3 sequence is 15 residues long. The CDR3 DNA sequence: TGTGCCAGCAGCTTTCCGGGACTAGGGGGCTACGAGCAGTACTTC. Residues: CASSFPGLGGYEQYF.

This chain connects TRBV19 to TRBJ2-1; no firm D call. Germline assignment: CDR1 LNHDA and CDR2 SQIVND (reference sequence). Trimming pared 4 bases from V and 2 bases from J, leaving 15 bases between. The CDR3 totals 16 residues. CDR3 sequence: CASSTSGPRTYNEQFF. In nucleotides, the CDR3 is TGTGCCAGTAGTACCTCCGGCCCGAGGACCTACAATGAGCAGTTCTTC.

The chain combines TRBV6-4 with TRBJ2-3, with TRBD2 matching 7 bases. Germline CDR1 and CDR2: MRHNA and SNTAGT. J gave up 6 bases and V 4 bases, and 7 bases lay outside the gene matches. The CDR3 covers 14 residues. CDR3 in amino acids: CASSAGLLADTQYF. CDR3 sequence (DNA): TGTGCCAGCAGTGCGGGTTTACTAGCGGATACGCAGTATTTT.

V usage is TRBV2 and J usage is TRBJ1-1, with 11 nucleotides matching TRBD1. The V gene's germline CDR1 is SNHLY and CDR2 FYNNEI. There are 14 residues in the CDR3. V shed 7 bases and J 7 bases; nucleotides not matched to a gene: 8. CDR3 bases: TGTGCCAGCAATCCCGGACAGGGGGCTGGTGAAGCTTTCTTT. This sequence encodes CASNPGQGAGEAFF.

The J gene is TRBJ1-1, the V gene TRBV5-1; D remains unclear. Germline lookup yields CDR1 SGHRS and CDR2 YFSETQ. Deletions cut 5 bases from V and 1 base from J, with 12 bases between. CDR3 length equals 14 residues. CDR3: CASSRLSPNTEAFF. The CDR3 coding sequence is TGCGCCAGCAGTCGGTTATCTCCGAACACTGAAGCTTTCTTT.

This clone was recorded a few times. The CDR3 here is CASSRTGTFLKETQYF. The CDR3 DNA sequence: TGTGCCAGCAGCAGAACCGGGACGTTCCTGAAGGAGACCCAGTACTTC. V usage is TRBV9 and J usage is TRBJ2-5, with D possibly called TRBD1 or TRBD2 (5 bases each). V was cut by 4 bases and J by 5 bases, with 21 bases left in between. The CDR3 contains 16 residues. Germline V gene data show CDR1 as SGDLS and CDR2 as YYNGEE.

The rearrangement uses TRBV10-3 and TRBJ2-7; D tentatively fits TRBD1 or TRBD2 (5 bases each). The germline V gene encodes CDR1 ENHRY and CDR2 SYGVKD. V lost 0 bases to trimming and J lost 1 base, with 19 bases between them. The CDR3 is 18 amino acids. The CDR3 loop reads CAISESGRSGAASYEQYF. The CDR3 DNA follows: TGTGCCATCAGTGAGTCGGGAAGATCCGGGGCTGCTTCCTACGAGCAGTACTTC.

The gene calls are TRBV29-1 and TRBJ2-5, with TRBD2 matching 11 bases. V was pared by 3 bases and J by 2 bases, with 5 bases of the junction left unmatched. This CDR3 comprises 15 residues. Germline loops: CDR1 SQVTM, CDR2 ANQGSEA. The CDR3 DNA sequence: TGCAGCGTTGAGGAGCTAGCGGGGGGTCAAGAGACCCAGTACTTC. Translating gives CSVEELAGGQETQYF. Full variable domain (missing parts from reference TRBV29-1 and TRBJ2-5): SAVISQKPSRDICQRGTSLTIQCQVDSQVTMMFWYRQQPGQSLTLIATANQGSEATYESGFVIDKFPISRPNLTFSTLTVSNMSPEDSSIYLCSVEELAGGQETQYFGPGTRLLVL.

This chain uses TRBV28 with TRBJ1-2; unclear D gene. Looked up from germline, CDR1 is MDHEN and CDR2 is SYDVKM. This CDR3 contains 13 residues. The V end was cut by 6 bases, the J end by 0 bases, with 8 bases between. CDR3 protein: CASRLRANYGYTF. The CDR3, as DNA: TGTGCCAGCAGGCTCAGAGCTAACTATGGCTACACCTTC.

The chain joins TRBV11-3 to TRBJ2-1; D is possibly TRBD2 (6 bases). The CDR3 is 16 amino acids. V dropped 1 base and J dropped 3 bases, with 13 bases sitting between them. CDR1 SGHNT and CDR2 YENEEA come from the germline V gene. The CDR3 bases are TGTGCCAGCAGCTTAGGTGGGGCGGGGAACTACAATGAGCAGTTCTTC. Translation gives CASSLGGAGNYNEQFF.

The chain employs TRBV5-8 and TRBJ2-7; 7 nucleotides line up with TRBD1. The V segment lost 0 bases and the J segment 4 bases; nucleotides outside the gene matches: 7. The length of the CDR3 is 15 residues. Per the germline V gene, CDR1 is SGHTS and CDR2 is YDEGEE. CDR3 protein: CASSLEPGQTYEQYF. The DNA of the CDR3 is TGTGCCAGCAGCTTGGAACCGGGACAGACATACGAGCAGTACTTC.

The genes are TRBV2 and TRBJ2-3; unclear D gene. V was shortened by 6 bases and J by 2 bases, with 9 bases between the two germline ends. CDR3 length: 13 residues. Germline assignment: CDR1 SNHLY and CDR2 FYNNEI. In DNA, the CDR3 is TGTGCCAGCAGCGAGGTCTCCACAGATACGCAGTATTTT. It codes for CASSEVSTDTQYF.

The V and J genes are TRBV2 and TRBJ2-3; the D gene is possibly TRBD1 (7 bases). The CDR3 is 15 amino acids. The germline CDR1 and CDR2 sequences are SNHLY and FYNNEI. V was pared by 4 bases and J by 4 bases, with 15 bases between. The CDR3 sequence: CASSVEGQSADTQYF. As DNA, the CDR3 is TGTGCCAGCAGTGTGGAGGGACAGAGTGCAGATACGCAGTATTTT.

The CDR3 nucleotides are TGTGCCAGCAGTGAAGCAGCCTTGAACACTGAAGCTTTCTTT. Translated, it gives CASSEAALNTEAFF. The chain joins TRBV2 to TRBJ1-1, with D hard to call. Germline V lookup: CDR1 SNHLY, CDR2 FYNNEI. V dropped 0 bases and J dropped 0 bases, with 5 bases sitting between them. The CDR3 consists of 14 residues.

The chain is built from TRBV10-3 and TRBJ1-2; no definite D call. Deletions cut 2 bases from V and 0 bases from J, with 7 bases between. The germline V gene has CDR1 ENHRY and CDR2 SYGVKD. The CDR3 contains 14 residues. The DNA for the CDR3 is TGTGCCATCAGTGAGGGGCCGGCTAACTATGGCTACACCTTC. Amino acid sequence: CAISEGPANYGYTF.

The gene calls are TRBV4-1 and TRBJ2-7; TRBD2 matches 10 bases. J lost 3 bases, V lost 1 base, and 12 bases had no gene match. This CDR3 region has 18 residues. Per germline, CDR1 MGHRA and CDR2 YSYEKL. The CDR3 sequence is CASSQVGSGLADYYEQYF. DNA of the CDR3: TGCGCCAGCAGCCAAGTGGGCTCAGGACTAGCGGATTACTACGAGCAGTACTTC.

The chain employs TRBV30 and TRBJ1-3; D gene ambiguous. This CDR3 is 15 amino acids long. V lost 0 bases and J 0 bases, leaving 9 bases between the germline ends. CDR1 GTSNPN and CDR2 SVGIG come from the germline V gene (reference sequence). In DNA form, the CDR3 reads TGTGCCTGGAGTGTAGGAGCAAACTCTGGAAACACCATATATTTT. Translating it yields CAWSVGANSGNTIYF.

The chain uses TRBV6-6 and TRBJ2-7; D not resolved. CDR1 MNHNY and CDR2 SVGAGI come from the germline V gene (reference sequence). V was pared by 2 bases and J by 1 base, with 9 bases between. The CDR3 is 14 amino acids. CDR3 loop: CASSYTGLSYEQYF. CDR3 bases: TGTGCCAGCAGTTACACGGGCCTATCCTACGAGCAGTACTTC.

The CDR3 is CASSLSGLGAKNIQYF. The CDR3 bases are TGTGCCAGTTCTCTATCGGGCCTGGGGGCCAAAAACATTCAGTACTTC. The chain has TRBV19 and TRBJ2-4, with D hard to call. V lost 8 bases and J lost 1, with 18 bases in between. The CDR3 has 16 amino acids. CDR1 is LNHDA and CDR2 is SQIVND in the germline V gene (reference sequence).

The chain links TRBV7-3 to TRBJ2-5; 7 positions match TRBD1. The V gene end was trimmed by 5 bases and the J gene end by 5 bases; junction bases not matched to a gene: 14. The germline gives CDR1 SGHTA, CDR2 FQGTGA. The CDR3 sequence is 16 residues long. This CDR3 reads CASSPSRQGPRETQYF. In DNA, the CDR3 is TGTGCCAGCAGCCCTTCCCGACAGGGCCCTCGGGAGACCCAGTACTTC.